This entry concerns a single T cell receptor (beta chain). Authors' methods: From reference gene primer amplification, estimates of nucleated cell counts were derived. Clones were sequenced by immunoSEQ multiplex PCR, and TCRdb holds only the in-frame ones, with some missing. D and trimming were read from the DNA, whereas the V and J calls and clone size are those reported in that table. The data contain under 45,000 clones, roughly 80% of them seen just once; the ten biggest clones take up roughly 2%. This specimen comes from a study of blood T cell repertoires in COVID-19. Study-wide background: Donors in the United States, Italy and Spain gave samples during acute or convalescent COVID-19.

V gave up 4 bases and J gave up 2 bases, with 16 bases separating them. The CDR3 sequence is 16 residues long. CDR1 is SGHKS, CDR2 YYEKEE, per germline (reference sequence). The TCR was taken from a man aged 55-75 years with active COVID-19. The rearrangement links TRBV5-5 to TRBJ2-1; D perhaps matches TRBD2 (7 bases). Sequencing was carried out using peripheral blood. CDR3 DNA sequence: TGTGCCAGCAGCGCTGGGGGCGGGGGCGCCTACAATGAGCAGTTCTTC. It translates to CASSAGGGGAYNEQFF.